Below, one T cell receptor beta chain is given with its context. Its antigen remains undetermined. No base quality information exists; no much larger clone differs at one position. The 40 or so donors, aged about 6 to 95 years, were systemically healthy Caucasian individuals from Russia. Around 10 milliliters of peripheral blood were collected from each donor into EDTA-treated Vacutainer tubes. Ficoll-Paque density-gradient centrifugation was used to isolate PBMCs, with at least 6 million per sample. Trizol reagent was used to extract total RNA from PBMCs, with at least 6 micrograms per sample. For every donor, flow cytometry on a PBMC aliquot measured the percentage of naive CD45RAhigh/CD27high T cells. The data belong to a study of blood T cells in healthy people across ages (dated by TCRdb to between 2015 and 2017). For the study in its entirety: In model experiments, template switching captured roughly one uniquely barcoded TCR beta cDNA molecule for every two T cells. Two additional independent replicas of 1 million unique cDNA reads from the same blood draw were analyzed for two donors (one aged 18 to 30 and one aged 80 or older). Age-related changes in TCR beta repertoire diversity were measured in the study by deep sequencing normalized with unique cDNA molecular identifiers. The donors were split into four age groups: young (average 16 years), middle-aged (about 40), aged (approximately 60) and long-lived (roughly 77).

Library prep was done by 5' RACE. Sequencing took place on an Illumina HiSeq 2500. A second PCR of about 7 to 12 cycles was run with a J-beta primer mix and a sample-barcoded 5' primer. A template-switch 5' adaptor carrying 12 random nucleotides introduced a unique molecular identifier onto each TCR beta cDNA molecule. At least 2.5 million CDR3-containing paired-end reads were obtained from each sample. All of the RNA was converted into first-strand cDNA using the Mint cDNA synthesis kit, with a TRBC-specific oligonucleotide serving as the primer. Following uracil-DNA glycosylase treatment, all cDNA underwent a first 18-cycle PCR with the universal primers M1SS and BC2_uni_R. On the authors' methods: Each sample was normalized by randomly selecting 1 million high-quality reads, each carrying a distinct molecular identifier. Instead of being binned into consensus sequences, reads with shared molecular identifiers were discarded. MiTCR, set to a Q25 quality threshold and the strictest error-elimination algorithm, was used for CDR3 identification, clonotype clustering and error correction. A nonparametric unseen species model with Euler transformation was used to estimate a lower bound on total TCR beta diversity. TCRdb reprocessed the public reads (quality trimming at Q25 with fastp, clone calling with MiXCR) and kept in-frame beta chains. For every CDR3 protein sequence, its rows merge into one entry that carries the most common genes and DNA. None of the V and J calls come from the authors' own analysis; TCRdb made them. The sample includes approximately 580,000 distinct CDR3 sequences, with under 30% observed a single time. The ten top clones hold roughly 10% of the sample.

The germline V gene (reference sequence) yields LNHDA for CDR1 and SQIVND for CDR2. Ends trimmed: V by 4 bases, J by 1 base; bases unmatched to a gene: 6. Its CDR3 holds 15 amino acids, cysteine through phenylalanine. The read is trimmed to its CDR3 DNA, 45 bases read in frame from base 1. Results the study describes overall, beyond this receptor: Estimates of total diversity from one million sequenced T cells were regarded as lower bounds and underestimates. Observed TCR beta diversity correlated strongly with the percentage of naive T cells measured by flow cytometry. Conclusive comparison of naive and antigen-experienced compartments was prevented by the profiling of bulk unsorted PBMCs. Observed TCR beta diversity per million T cells fell roughly linearly with age, and a significant reduction was already apparent by age around 40. Compared with the aged group, more naive CD4+ T cells, fewer expanded clones and increased TCR diversity were shown by the long-lived group, suggesting age selection. Because the CMV infection status of the donors was unknown, age-related changes in expanded clonotypes may potentially have been confounded.

This same sample was also taken into another study, of T cells of mothers and their children. The other study reports the following: Nine systemically healthy Caucasian individuals served as donors, namely three mothers together with their six children. cDNA synthesis consumed the entire amount of extracted RNA, loaded at approximately 1.6 ug RNA in each 15 ul reaction. In the second PCR, the M1S primer introduced both the sample barcodes and 2-4 random nucleotides. Over 8.5 million TCR beta CDR3 reads were obtained for each mother, and some 3 million reads were obtained for each child. Thymic selection shapes the output of TCR recombination in a similar way in related and unrelated pairs, and inherited differences have a minor effect. Normalized repertoire overlap was always slightly but never significantly higher in related than unrelated mother-child pairs. No persistent microchimeric T cell clones were detected, at a sensitivity of approximately 110 clones per million clonotypes. The study used deep NGS to compare TCR beta repertoires of mothers and children, seeking features distinguishing related mother-child pairs from unrelated individuals. On average, the children were around 11 +/- 4 years old, while the mothers were around 42 +/- 4 years old. After adapter ligation was performed with NEBNext reagents, the libraries were sequenced on an Illumina HiSeq 2000 with 100+100 nt paired-end reads. To prevent cross-contamination, the mother and child libraries were prepared a month apart and were sequenced in separate runs. Between 500,000 and 2,000,000 distinct TCR beta clonotypes were identified per donor. Naive TCR beta clonotypes were estimated from low-frequency clonotypes matched to each donor's FACS-determined naive share, without sorting.

The receptor was derived from a boy younger than 18 in good health. The sequenced sample was blood. The V and J genes are TRBV19 and TRBJ2-7; 8 of the junction bases match TRBD2. The CDR3 loop reads CASSTTSGSSYEQYF. The DNA reads TGTGCCAGTAGTACCACTAGCGGCTCATCCTACGAGCAGTACTTC.